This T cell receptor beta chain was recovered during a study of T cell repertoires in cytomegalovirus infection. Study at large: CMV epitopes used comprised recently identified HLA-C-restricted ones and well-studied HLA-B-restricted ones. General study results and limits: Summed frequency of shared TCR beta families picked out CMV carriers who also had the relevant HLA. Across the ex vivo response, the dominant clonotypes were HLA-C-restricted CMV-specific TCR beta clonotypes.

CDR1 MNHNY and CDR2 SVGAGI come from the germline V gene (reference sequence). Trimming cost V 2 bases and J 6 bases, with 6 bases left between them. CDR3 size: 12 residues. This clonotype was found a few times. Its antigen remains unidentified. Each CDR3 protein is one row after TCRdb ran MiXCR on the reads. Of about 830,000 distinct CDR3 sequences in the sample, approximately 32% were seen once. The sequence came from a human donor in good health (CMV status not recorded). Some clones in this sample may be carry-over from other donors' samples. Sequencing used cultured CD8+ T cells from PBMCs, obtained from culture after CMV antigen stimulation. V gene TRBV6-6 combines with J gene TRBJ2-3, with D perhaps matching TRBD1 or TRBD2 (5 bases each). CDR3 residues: CASSYEGDTQYF. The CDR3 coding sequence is TGTGCCAGCAGTTACGAGGGGGATACGCAGTATTTT.